These 22 T cell receptor beta chains share one sample of origin, sequenced in a study of T cell changes during pregnancy in multiple sclerosis. The protocol was immunoSEQ multiplex PCR, while the TCRdb copy is restricted to in-frame clones and leaves out a portion. The sample lists roughly 79,000 clones, roughly 93% seen once, with around 0.7% in the top ten. The sample was peripheral blood, taken in the second trimester of pregnancy. These receptors all come from a female donor in good health, enrolled as a control in a pregnancy study.

The chain employs TRBV27 and TRBJ2-7, with TRBD2 matching over 9 bases. The V and J ends lost 5 bases and 2 bases, in that order; junction bases with no gene match: 7. The CDR3 consists of 15 residues. Germline values: CDR1 MNHEY, CDR2 SMNVEV (reference sequence). The DNA of the CDR3 is TGTGCCAGCAGTGTCAGCGGGGGGACTACCTACGAGCAGTACTTC. Its translation: CASSVSGGTTYEQYF.

This clone has only one observation. The gene calls are TRBV9 and TRBJ2-3, with TRBD2 identical over 8 bases. Germline values: CDR1 SGDLS, CDR2 YYNGEE. The CDR3 is 15 amino acids. V was clipped by 1 base and J by 1 base; unmatched bases: 2. The chain's CDR3 is CASSVFSGGTDTQYF. CDR3 DNA: TGTGCCAGCAGCGTATTTAGCGGGGGCACAGATACGCAGTATTTT.

V is TRBV4-3 and J is TRBJ1-1; unclear D gene. Trimming stripped 0 bases from V and 0 bases from J, with 11 bases between. The CDR3 covers 16 residues. Germline values: CDR1 LGHNA, CDR2 YSLEER. The CDR3: CASSQDSQPLNTEAFF. The CDR3 DNA reads TGCGCCAGCAGCCAAGATAGCCAGCCTTTGAACACTGAAGCTTTCTTT.

V and J are TRBV28 and TRBJ1-1; 8 nucleotides align to TRBD1. The germline V gene encodes CDR1 MDHEN and CDR2 SYDVKM. This CDR3 comprises 13 residues. The J segment lost 7 bases and the V segment lost 4 bases, leaving 5 bases of the junction unmatched. DNA of the CDR3: TGTGCCAGCAGTTCGGACAGGGTAATTGAAGCTTTCTTT. This codes for CASSSDRVIEAFF. Full variable domain (outside the CDR3, taken from reference TRBV28 and TRBJ1-1): DVKVTQSSRYLVKRTGEKVFLECVQDMDHENMFWYRQDPGLGLRLIYFSYDVKMKEKGDIPEGYSVSREKKERFSLILESASTNQTSMYLCASSSDRVIEAFFGQGTRLTVV.

The chain uses TRBV19 and TRBJ2-6; possibly TRBD2 for D (5 bases). The V end lost 7 bases, the J end lost 0 bases, and 16 bases lay between the germline ends. This CDR3 region has 17 residues. The V gene's germline CDR1 is LNHDA and CDR2 SQIVND (reference sequence). The CDR3 loop reads CASIGVSTSSGANVLTF. The CDR3 DNA sequence: TGTGCCAGTATTGGTGTCAGCACTAGCTCTGGGGCCAACGTCCTGACTTTC.

This sequence joins TRBV18 and TRBJ2-3; TRBD2 agrees at 11 bases. V was pared by 3 bases and J by 4 bases, with 0 bases of the junction left unmatched. Germline assignment: CDR1 KGHSH and CDR2 LQKENI. There are 14 residues in the CDR3. CDR3 in DNA: TGTGCCAGCTCACCGGGACTAGCGGCAGATACGCAGTATTTT. Protein sequence: CASSPGLAADTQYF.

This chain connects TRBV7-2 to TRBJ2-7, with a possible D match to TRBD2 (5 bases). The CDR3 runs to 13 residues. V was clipped by 5 bases and J by 3 bases, with 11 bases between them. The germline V gene has CDR1 SGHTA and CDR2 FQGNSA. The CDR3 sequence is CASSPRVVYEQYF. The CDR3 nucleotides read TGTGCCAGCAGCCCGCGGGTCGTCTACGAGCAGTACTTC.

The V and J genes are TRBV6-1 and TRBJ2-7; tentative D call: TRBD1 (6 bases). CDR1 MNHNS and CDR2 SASEGT come from the germline V gene. The CDR3 totals 15 residues. V lost 7 bases to trimming and J lost 1 base, with 17 bases between them. This CDR3 is CASKFNAGESYEQYF. In nucleotides, the CDR3 is TGTGCCAGCAAGTTCAATGCAGGGGAATCCTACGAGCAGTACTTC.

The chain couples TRBV29-1 to TRBJ2-2; D is uncertain. The CDR3 totals 16 residues. Trimming cost V 4 bases and J 3 bases, with 18 bases left between them. The germline V gene encodes CDR1 SQVTM and CDR2 ANQGSEA. CDR3 nucleotide sequence: TGCAGCGTTGCCCTGAATCCACAAGATGACACCGGGGAGCTGTTTTTT. Protein: CSVALNPQDDTGELFF.

The V gene is TRBV5-6, the J gene TRBJ1-2, with TRBD1 identical over 8 bases. Trimming cost V 3 bases and J 1 base; bases outside gene matches: 2. The germline V gene encodes CDR1 SGHDT and CDR2 YYEEEE. The CDR3 is 14 residues long. CDR3 sequence: CASSYGQGNYGYTF. CDR3 DNA sequence: TGTGCCAGCAGCTACGGACAGGGTAACTATGGCTACACCTTC.

The chain is built from TRBV19 and TRBJ2-2; the D gene is possibly TRBD1 (5 bases). V lost 5 bases to trimming and J lost 13 bases, with 11 bases between them. CDR1 LNHDA and CDR2 SQIVND come from the germline V gene (reference sequence). The CDR3 has 11 residues. The CDR3 spells CASSSVTGLFF. CDR3 nucleotides: TGTGCCAGTAGTTCCGTCACAGGGCTGTTTTTT.

The V gene is TRBV9, the J gene TRBJ1-6, with 11 positions matching TRBD1. The length of the CDR3 is 17 residues. The ends lost 3 bases at V and 4 bases at J; junction bases unmatched: 6. The germline CDR1 and CDR2 sequences are SGDLS and YYNGEE. The DNA of the CDR3 is TGTGCCAGCAGCGAGGGGGACAGGGGGGATTATAATTCACCCCTCCACTTT. It codes for CASSEGDRGDYNSPLHF.

This chain connects TRBV18 to TRBJ2-2, with a tentative D call TRBD1 (5 bases). Trimming took off 2 bases at V and 6 bases at J, with 10 bases between the two ends. The length of the CDR3 is 14 residues. Germline V gene data show CDR1 as KGHSH and CDR2 as LQKENI. CDR3 loop: CASSPAGQAGELFF. CDR3 DNA sequence: TGTGCCAGCTCACCAGCAGGGCAGGCCGGGGAGCTGTTTTTT.

V usage is TRBV19 and J usage is TRBJ2-6; D might be TRBD1 (7 bases). The CDR3 consists of 16 residues. The ends were cut back, 9 bases at V and 0 bases at J, with 15 bases in the middle. Germline values: CDR1 LNHDA, CDR2 SQIVND (reference sequence). The CDR3 bases are TGTGCCAGCATCAGGGGGGAGAGCTCTGGGGCCAACGTCCTGACTTTC. This gives the protein CASIRGESSGANVLTF. Complete variable domain (other parts from reference TRBV19 and TRBJ2-6): DGGITQSPKYLFRKEGQNVTLSCEQNLNHDAMYWYRQDPGQGLRLIYYSQIVNDFQKGDIAEGYSVSREKKESFPLTVTSAQKNPTAFYLCASIRGESSGANVLTFGAGSRLTVL.

This sequence joins TRBV6-4 and TRBJ2-1; 8 nucleotides match TRBD2. This CDR3 contains 14 residues. Germline CDR1 MRHNA, CDR2 SNTAGT. V trimming: 6 bases; J trimming: 8 bases; junction bases outside the gene matches: 9. CDR3 nucleotides: TGTGCCAGCAGCCCGACGGGGGGGCAGGATGAGCAGTTCTTC. Its translation is CASSPTGGQDEQFF.

This rearrangement joins TRBV10-3 to TRBJ2-7; 7 nucleotides line up with TRBD2. Germline assignment: CDR1 ENHRY and CDR2 SYGVKD. V lost 8 bases and J lost 0; bases outside the gene matches: 1. The CDR3 consists of 12 residues. The CDR3 region is CAIGTTSYEQYF. CDR3 sequence (DNA): TGTGCCATCGGGACTACCTCCTACGAGCAGTACTTC.

The rearrangement uses TRBV18 and TRBJ2-2, with unresolved D. The CDR3 runs 13 residues. CDR1 is KGHSH and CDR2 is LQKENI in the germline V gene. Deletions cut 2 bases from V and 6 bases from J, with 7 bases between. The CDR3 DNA reads as TGTGCCAGCTCACCATCCTTCCCCGGGGAGCTGTTTTTT. It translates to CASSPSFPGELFF. Looking up the rest from reference TRBV18 and TRBJ2-2 gives the full variable domain: NAGVMQNPRHLVRRRGQEARLRCSPMKGHSHVYWYRQLPEEGLKFMVYLQKENIIDESGMPKERFSAEFPKEGPSILRIQQVVRGDSAAYFCASSPSFPGELFFGEGSRLTVL.

This sequence joins TRBV30 and TRBJ1-1; D might be TRBD1 (6 bases). The CDR3 spans 14 residues. CDR1 and CDR2 from the germline V gene are GTSNPN and SVGIG (reference sequence). V lost 0 bases and J 0 bases, leaving 8 bases between the germline ends. The CDR3 DNA is TGTGCCTGGAGTGTTGGGACATTGAACACTGAAGCTTTCTTT. The encoded protein is CAWSVGTLNTEAFF.

The chain recombines TRBV18 with TRBJ1-4; tentative D call: TRBD1 (5 bases). The germline V and J ends were trimmed by 6 bases and 3 bases, with 11 bases remaining between them. CDR3 length: 14 residues. Per germline, CDR1 KGHSH and CDR2 LQKENI. The CDR3 nucleotides read TGTGCCAGCTCCCCCCAGGGTTCTAATGAAAAACTGTTTTTT. Amino acids: CASSPQGSNEKLFF.

The genes are TRBV11-1 and TRBJ2-5; 7 bases map to TRBD1. The CDR3 is made up of 15 amino acids. CDR1 and CDR2 from the germline V gene are SGHAT and FQDESV (reference sequence). The junction had 10 bases not matched to a gene; V was cut back by 5 bases and J by 4 bases. CDR3 sequence (DNA): TGTGCCAGCAGCCAATCTACAGGGGTTGGAGAGACCCAGTACTTC. Encoded protein: CASSQSTGVGETQYF.

This clone was counted only a few times. This sequence joins TRBV25-1 and TRBJ1-2; 8 bases fit TRBD1. The CDR3 totals 15 residues. CDR1 MGHDK and CDR2 SYGVNS come from the germline V gene. With 8 bases clipped from V and 5 bases from J, the junction kept 13 bases outside the gene matches. CDR3 DNA sequence: TGTGCCAGCTTACCTCGGACAGGGTCTCGGTATGGCTACACCTTC. This encodes CASLPRTGSRYGYTF.

V gene TRBV9 combines with J gene TRBJ1-5; D is unclear. Germline loops: CDR1 SGDLS, CDR2 YYNGEE. The V end lost 1 base, the J end lost 3 bases, and 8 bases lay between the germline ends. CDR3 length: 14 residues. The CDR3 reads CASSVSPDNQPQHF. The DNA for the CDR3 is TGTGCCAGCAGCGTAAGCCCCGACAATCAGCCCCAGCATTTT.